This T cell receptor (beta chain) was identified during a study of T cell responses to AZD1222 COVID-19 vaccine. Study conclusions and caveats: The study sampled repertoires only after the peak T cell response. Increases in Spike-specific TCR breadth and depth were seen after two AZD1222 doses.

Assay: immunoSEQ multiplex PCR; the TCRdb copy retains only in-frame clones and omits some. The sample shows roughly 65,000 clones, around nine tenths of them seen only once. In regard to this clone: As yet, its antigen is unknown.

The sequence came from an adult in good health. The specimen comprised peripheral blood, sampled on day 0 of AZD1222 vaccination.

The CDR3 coding sequence is TGTGCCAGCAGTGAACTCGGCGGCGGATCCTACGAGCAGTACTTC. This sequence encodes CASSELGGGSYEQYF. The gene calls are TRBV2 and TRBJ2-7; D remains unclear. V was pared by 2 bases and J by 1 base, with 12 bases between. Germline V gene sequence: CDR1 SNHLY, CDR2 FYNNEI. The CDR3 runs 15 residues.